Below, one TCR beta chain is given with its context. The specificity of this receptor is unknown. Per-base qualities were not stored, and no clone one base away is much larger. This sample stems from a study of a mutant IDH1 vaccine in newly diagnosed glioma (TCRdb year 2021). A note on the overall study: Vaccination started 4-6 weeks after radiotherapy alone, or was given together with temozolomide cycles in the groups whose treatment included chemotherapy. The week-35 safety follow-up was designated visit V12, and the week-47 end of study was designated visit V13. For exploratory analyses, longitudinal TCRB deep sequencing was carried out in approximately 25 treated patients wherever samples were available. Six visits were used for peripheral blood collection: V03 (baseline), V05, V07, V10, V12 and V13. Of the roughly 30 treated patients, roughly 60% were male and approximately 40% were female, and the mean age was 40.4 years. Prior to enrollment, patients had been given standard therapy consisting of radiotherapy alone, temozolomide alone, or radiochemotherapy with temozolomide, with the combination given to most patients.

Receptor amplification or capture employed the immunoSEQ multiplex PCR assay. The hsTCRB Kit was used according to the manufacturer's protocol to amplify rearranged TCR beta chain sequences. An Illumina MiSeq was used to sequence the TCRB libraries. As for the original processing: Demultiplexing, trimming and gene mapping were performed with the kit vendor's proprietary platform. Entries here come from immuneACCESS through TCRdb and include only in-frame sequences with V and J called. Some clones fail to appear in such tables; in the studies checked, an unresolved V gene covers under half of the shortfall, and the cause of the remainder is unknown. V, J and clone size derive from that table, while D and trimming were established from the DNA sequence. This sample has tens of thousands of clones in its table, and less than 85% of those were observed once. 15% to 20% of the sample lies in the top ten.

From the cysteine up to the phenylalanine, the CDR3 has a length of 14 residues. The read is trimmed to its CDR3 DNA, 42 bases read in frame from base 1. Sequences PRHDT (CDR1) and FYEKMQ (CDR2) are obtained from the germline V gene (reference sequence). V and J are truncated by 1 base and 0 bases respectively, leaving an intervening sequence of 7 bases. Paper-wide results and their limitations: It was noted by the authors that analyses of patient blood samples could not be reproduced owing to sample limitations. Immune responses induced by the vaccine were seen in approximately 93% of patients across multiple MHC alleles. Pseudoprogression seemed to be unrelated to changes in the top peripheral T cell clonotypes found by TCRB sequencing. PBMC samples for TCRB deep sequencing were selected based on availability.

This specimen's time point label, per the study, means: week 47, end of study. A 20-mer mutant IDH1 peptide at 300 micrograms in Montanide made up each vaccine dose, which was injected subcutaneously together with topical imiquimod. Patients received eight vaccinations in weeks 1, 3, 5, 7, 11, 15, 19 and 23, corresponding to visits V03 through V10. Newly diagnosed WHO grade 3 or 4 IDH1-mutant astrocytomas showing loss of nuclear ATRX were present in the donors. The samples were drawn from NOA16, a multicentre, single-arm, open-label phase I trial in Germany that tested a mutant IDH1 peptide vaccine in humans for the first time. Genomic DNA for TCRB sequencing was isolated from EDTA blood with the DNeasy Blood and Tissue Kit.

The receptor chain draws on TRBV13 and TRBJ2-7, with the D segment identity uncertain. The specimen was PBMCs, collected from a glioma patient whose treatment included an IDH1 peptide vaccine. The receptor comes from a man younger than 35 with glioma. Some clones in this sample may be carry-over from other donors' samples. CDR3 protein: CASSLDVSSYEQYF. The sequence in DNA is TGTGCCAGCAGCTTAGACGTGAGCTCCTACGAGCAGTACTTC.